The entry below gives a single T cell receptor beta chain sequence along with its context. Its antigen is not identified. The CDR3 has 16 amino acids. Germline assignment: CDR1 WSHSY and CDR2 SAAADI. Clones were sequenced by immunoSEQ multiplex PCR, and TCRdb holds only the in-frame ones, with some missing. Here the sample spans 20,000 to 25,000 clones, around 90% being singletons. The record originates from a study of T cells in narcolepsy. The study's findings and limits: Same-patient CSF and blood CD4+ T cell clonotypes included HCRT-specific and TRIB2-specific autoreactive ones. No autoreactive T cell clone sequences appeared in some memory CD4+ repertoires. Healthy controls reportedly lacked the autoreactive clonotypes serially found in patients' blood.

Source material: CD45RA- memory CD4+ T cells from PBMCs. The receptor was isolated from a human donor with narcolepsy. J is TRBJ2-5 and V is TRBV10-2; 8 bases fit TRBD2. Near its end, the DNA agrees better with TRBJ2-7, so the J call may be wrong. The CDR3 nucleotides are TGCGCCAGCAGTGCGGGCTCCGGGACTAGGGGGGACGAGCAGTACTTC. This sequence encodes CASSAGSGTRGDEQYF.